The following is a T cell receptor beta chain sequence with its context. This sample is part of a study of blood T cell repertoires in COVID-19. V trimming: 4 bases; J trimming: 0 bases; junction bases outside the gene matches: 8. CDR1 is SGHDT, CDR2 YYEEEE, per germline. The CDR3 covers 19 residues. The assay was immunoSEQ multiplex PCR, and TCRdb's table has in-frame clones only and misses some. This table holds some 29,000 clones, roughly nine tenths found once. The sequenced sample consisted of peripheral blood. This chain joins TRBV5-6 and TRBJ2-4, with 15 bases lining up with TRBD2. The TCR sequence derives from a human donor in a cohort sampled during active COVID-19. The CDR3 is CASSAGTSGGFLAKNIQYF. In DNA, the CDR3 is TGTGCCAGCAGCGCCGGGACTAGCGGGGGGTTTTTAGCCAAAAACATTCAGTACTTC.